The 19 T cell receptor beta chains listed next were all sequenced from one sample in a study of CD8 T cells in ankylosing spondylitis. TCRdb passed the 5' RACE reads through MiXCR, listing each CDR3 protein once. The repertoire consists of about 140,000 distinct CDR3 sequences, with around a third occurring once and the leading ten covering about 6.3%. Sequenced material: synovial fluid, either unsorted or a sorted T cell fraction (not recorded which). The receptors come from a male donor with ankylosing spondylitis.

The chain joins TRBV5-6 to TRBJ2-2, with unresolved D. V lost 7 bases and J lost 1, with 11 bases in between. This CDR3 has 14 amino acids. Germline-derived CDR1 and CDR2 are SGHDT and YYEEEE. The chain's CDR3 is CASWAWQNTGELFF. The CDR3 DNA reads TGTGCCAGCTGGGCCTGGCAGAACACCGGGGAGCTGTTTTTT.

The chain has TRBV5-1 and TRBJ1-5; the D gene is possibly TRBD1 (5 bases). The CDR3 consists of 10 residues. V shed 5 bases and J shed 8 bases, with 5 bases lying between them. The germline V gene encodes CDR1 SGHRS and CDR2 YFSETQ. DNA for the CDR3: TGCGCCAGCAGGGGGGAGCCCCAGCATTTT. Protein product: CASRGEPQHF.

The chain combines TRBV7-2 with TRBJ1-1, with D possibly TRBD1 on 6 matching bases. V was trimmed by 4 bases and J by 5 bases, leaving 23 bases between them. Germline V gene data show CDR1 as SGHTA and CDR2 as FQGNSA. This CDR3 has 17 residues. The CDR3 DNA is TGTGCCAGCAGCTCTTCCGGATACAGGGTTGAGCGGACTGAAGCTTTCTTT. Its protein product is CASSSSGYRVERTEAFF.

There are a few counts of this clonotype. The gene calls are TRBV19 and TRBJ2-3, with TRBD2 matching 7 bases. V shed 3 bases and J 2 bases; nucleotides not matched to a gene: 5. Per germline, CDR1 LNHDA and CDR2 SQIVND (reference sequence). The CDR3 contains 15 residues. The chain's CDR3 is CASSIGAGFTDTQYF. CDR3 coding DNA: TGTGCCAGTAGTATTGGAGCGGGGTTCACAGATACGCAGTATTTT.

The DNA for the CDR3 is TGCGCCAGCAGCCAAGATAGTACGAGGGGATGGGGCTACACCTTC. It codes for CASSQDSTRGWGYTF. The chain combines TRBV4-1 with TRBJ1-2; possible D gene TRBD1, 5 bases. This CDR3 comprises 15 residues. V shed 0 bases and J shed 8 bases, with 16 bases lying between them. Germline CDR1 is MGHRA and CDR2 is YSYEKL.

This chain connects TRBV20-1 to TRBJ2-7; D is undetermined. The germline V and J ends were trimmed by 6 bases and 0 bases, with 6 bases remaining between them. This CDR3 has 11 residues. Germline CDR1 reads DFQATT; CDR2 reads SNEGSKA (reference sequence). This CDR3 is CSAVSSYEQYF. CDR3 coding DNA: TGCAGTGCCGTTAGCTCCTACGAGCAGTACTTC.

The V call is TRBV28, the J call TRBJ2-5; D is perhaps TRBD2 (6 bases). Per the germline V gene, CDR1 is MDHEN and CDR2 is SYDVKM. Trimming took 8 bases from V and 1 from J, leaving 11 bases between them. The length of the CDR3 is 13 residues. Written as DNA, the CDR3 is TGTGCCAGCTGCGAGCGGGTCCAAGAGACCCAGTACTTC. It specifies CASCERVQETQYF.

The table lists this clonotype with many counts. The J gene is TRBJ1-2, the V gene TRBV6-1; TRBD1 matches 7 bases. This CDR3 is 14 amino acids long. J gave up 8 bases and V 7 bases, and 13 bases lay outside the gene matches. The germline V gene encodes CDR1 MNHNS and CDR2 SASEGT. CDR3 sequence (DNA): TGTGCCAGCACCCCAGGGGGAACGGACCGAGGCTACACCTTC. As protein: CASTPGGTDRGYTF.

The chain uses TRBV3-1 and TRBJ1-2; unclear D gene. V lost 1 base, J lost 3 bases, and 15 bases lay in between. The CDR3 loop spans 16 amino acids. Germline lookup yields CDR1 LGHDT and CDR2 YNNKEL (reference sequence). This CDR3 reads CASSQGVVGAYYGYTF. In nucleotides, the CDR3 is TGTGCCAGCAGCCAAGGAGTAGTCGGAGCCTACTATGGCTACACCTTC.

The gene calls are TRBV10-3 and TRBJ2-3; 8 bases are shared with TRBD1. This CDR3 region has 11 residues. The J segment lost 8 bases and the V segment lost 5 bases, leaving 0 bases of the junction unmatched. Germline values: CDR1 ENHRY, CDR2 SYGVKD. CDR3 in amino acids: CAISTGGTQYF. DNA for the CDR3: TGTGCCATCAGTACAGGGGGTACGCAGTATTTT.

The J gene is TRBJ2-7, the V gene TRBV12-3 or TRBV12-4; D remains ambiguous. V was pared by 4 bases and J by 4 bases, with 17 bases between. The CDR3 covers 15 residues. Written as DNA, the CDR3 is TGTGCCAGCAGTTCCACCGGAAGGGATAGTTACGAGCAGTACTTC. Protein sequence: CASSSTGRDSYEQYF.

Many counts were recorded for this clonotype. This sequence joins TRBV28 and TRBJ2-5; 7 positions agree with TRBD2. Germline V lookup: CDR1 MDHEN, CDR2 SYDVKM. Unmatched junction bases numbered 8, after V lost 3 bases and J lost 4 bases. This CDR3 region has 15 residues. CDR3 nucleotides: TGTGCCAGCAGTTTGTGGGCTAGCGGTGCAGAGACCCAGTACTTC. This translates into CASSLWASGAETQYF.

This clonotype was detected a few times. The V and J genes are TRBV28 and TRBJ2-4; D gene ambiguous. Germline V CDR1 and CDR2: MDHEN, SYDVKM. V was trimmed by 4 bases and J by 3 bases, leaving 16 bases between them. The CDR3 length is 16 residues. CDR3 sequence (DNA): TGTGCCAGCAGTTCCCCGACAACAGAAGTCAAAAACATTCAGTACTTC. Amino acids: CASSSPTTEVKNIQYF.

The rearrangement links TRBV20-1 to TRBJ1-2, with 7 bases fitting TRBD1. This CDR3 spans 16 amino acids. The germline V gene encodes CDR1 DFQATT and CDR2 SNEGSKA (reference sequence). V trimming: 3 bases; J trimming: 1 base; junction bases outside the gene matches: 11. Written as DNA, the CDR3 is TGCAGTGCTAGTTCCCTCGACAGGGCCGTTAACTATGGCTACACCTTC. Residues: CSASSLDRAVNYGYTF.

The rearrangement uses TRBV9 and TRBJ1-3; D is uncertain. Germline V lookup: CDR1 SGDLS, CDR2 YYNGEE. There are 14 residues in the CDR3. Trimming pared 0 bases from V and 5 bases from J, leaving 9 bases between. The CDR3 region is CASSVDHARNTIYF. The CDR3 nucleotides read TGTGCCAGCAGCGTAGATCACGCTCGAAACACCATATATTTT. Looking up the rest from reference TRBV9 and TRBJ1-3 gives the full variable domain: DSGVTQTPKHLITATGQRVTLRCSPRSGDLSVYWYQQSLDQGLQFLIQYYNGEERAKGNILERFSAQQFPDLHSELNLSSLELGDSALYFCASSVDHARNTIYFGEGSWLTVV.

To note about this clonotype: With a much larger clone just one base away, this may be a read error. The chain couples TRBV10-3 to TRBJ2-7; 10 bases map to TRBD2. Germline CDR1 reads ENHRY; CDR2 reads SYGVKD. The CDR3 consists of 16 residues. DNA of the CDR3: TGTGCCATCAGTGGAAGAGCGGGGGGGAGCTCCTACGAGCGGTACTTC. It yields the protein CAISGRAGGSSYERYF.

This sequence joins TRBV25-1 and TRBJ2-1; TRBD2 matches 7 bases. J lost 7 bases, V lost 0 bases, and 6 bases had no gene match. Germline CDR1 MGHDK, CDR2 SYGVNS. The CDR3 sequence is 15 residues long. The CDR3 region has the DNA TGTGCCAGCAGTGAATATCGGCTAGCGGCAAATGAGCAGTTCTTC. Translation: CASSEYRLAANEQFF.

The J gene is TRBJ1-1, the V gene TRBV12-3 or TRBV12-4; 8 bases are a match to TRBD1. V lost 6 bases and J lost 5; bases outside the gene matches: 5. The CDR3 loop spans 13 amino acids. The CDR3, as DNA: TGTGCCAGCAGAAATACAGGGGGGACTGAAGCTTTCTTT. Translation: CASRNTGGTEAFF.

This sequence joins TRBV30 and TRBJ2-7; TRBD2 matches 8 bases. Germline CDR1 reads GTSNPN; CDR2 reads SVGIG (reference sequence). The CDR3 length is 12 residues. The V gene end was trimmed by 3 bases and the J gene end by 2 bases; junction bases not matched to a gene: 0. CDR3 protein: CAWSGGAYEQYF. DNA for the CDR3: TGTGCCTGGAGCGGGGGGGCCTACGAGCAGTACTTC.